One and the same sample provided the 20 T cell receptor beta chains below, sequenced in a study of identifying expanded T cells in peripheral blood. Assay used: immunoSEQ multiplex PCR; TCRdb lists only in-frame clones, some missing. There are around 100,000 clones in the sample; around 90% occur only once, and 5.5% lies in the top ten. Sequenced: blood. All receptors come from a person aged 18 to 70 in good health.

The chain recombines TRBV30 with TRBJ1-1; D perhaps matches TRBD1 (5 bases). V gave up 0 bases and J gave up 4 bases, with 21 bases separating them. The germline CDR1 and CDR2 sequences are GTSNPN and SVGIG (reference sequence). This CDR3 is built from 17 residues. The CDR3 loop is CAWSVDRSGRAGTEAFF. In DNA form, the CDR3 reads TGTGCCTGGAGTGTAGATAGATCGGGACGGGCAGGCACTGAAGCTTTCTTT.

CDR3 region: CASRDSFDQPQHF. The DNA of the CDR3 is TGTGCCAGCAGAGACAGCTTTGATCAGCCCCAGCATTTT. V gene TRBV25-1 combines with J gene TRBJ1-5; possible D gene TRBD1, 5 bases. This CDR3 has 13 amino acids. Germline CDR1 is MGHDK and CDR2 is SYGVNS. Between the trimmed V and J ends, which lost 6 bases and 5 bases, there was a span of 11 bases.

This clone was counted only a few times. The V gene is TRBV6-5, the J gene TRBJ1-2, with D possibly TRBD1 on 5 matching bases. Trimming left V 6 bases short and J 5 bases short, with 10 bases between. This CDR3 is 12 amino acids long. Germline CDR1 MNHEY, CDR2 SVGAGI. The CDR3 bases are TGTGCCAGCAGCAGGGTGGGGTATGGCTACACCTTC. It translates to CASSRVGYGYTF.

The V and J genes are TRBV12-5 and TRBJ1-1; unclear D gene. Germline-derived CDR1 and CDR2 are LGHNT and FRNRAP. The CDR3 has 13 amino acids. Trimming took off 7 bases at V and 10 bases at J, with 19 bases between the two ends. The CDR3 DNA follows: TGTGCTAGTGCCTTAGAGCCAGAACGCGGAGCTTTCTTT. Amino acids: CASALEPERGAFF.

A single count supports this clone. V usage is TRBV5-1 and J usage is TRBJ1-6, with TRBD1 as a possible D gene (5 bases). V dropped 2 bases and J dropped 7 bases, with 10 bases sitting between them. Germline V lookup: CDR1 SGHRS, CDR2 YFSETQ. The CDR3 totals 14 residues. As DNA, the CDR3 is TGCGCCAGCAGCTTCGGGACCGAGAATTCACCCCTCCACTTT. Amino acid sequence: CASSFGTENSPLHF.

V and J are TRBV27 and TRBJ2-1; D call uncertain. The V gene lost 1 base and the J gene lost 5 bases, with 12 bases spanning the gap. In germline, CDR1 is MNHEY, CDR2 SMNVEV (reference sequence). The CDR3 has 15 amino acids. This CDR3 reads CASSLFGNLNNEQFF. CDR3 nucleotide sequence: TGTGCCAGCAGTTTATTCGGCAACTTGAACAATGAGCAGTTCTTC.

The rearrangement links TRBV10-3 to TRBJ2-6; D unresolved. The CDR3 runs to 14 residues. Germline CDR1 reads ENHRY; CDR2 reads SYGVKD. The V and J ends lost 4 bases and 0 bases respectively, with 4 bases between them. The CDR3 bases are TGTGCCATCAGTGCGAACTCTGGGGCCAACGTCCTGACTTTC. Translating it yields CAISANSGANVLTF.

V is TRBV5-4 and J is TRBJ2-1; possibly TRBD2 for D (6 bases). This CDR3 spans 12 amino acids. Germline loops: CDR1 SGHNT, CDR2 YYREEE (reference sequence). Trimming cost V 7 bases and J 6 bases, with 11 bases left between them. The CDR3 region has the DNA TGTGCCAGCGGCCTAGCGCTCAATGAGCAGTTCTTC. The encoded protein is CASGLALNEQFF. Drawing the rest from reference TRBV5-4 and TRBJ2-1, the complete variable domain is ETGVTQSPTHLIKTRGQQVTLRCSSQSGHNTVSWYQQALGQGPQFIFQYYREEENGRGNFPPRFSGLQFPNYSSELNVNALELDDSALYLCASGLALNEQFFGPGTRLTVL.

As regards this clone: At one end, the junction sequence differs from germline, possibly due to a read error. Other DNA sequences in the same sample also yield this CDR3. The chain recombines TRBV7-3 with TRBJ2-6, with D perhaps TRBD1 or TRBD2 (5 bases each). Germline CDR1 reads SGHTA; CDR2 reads FQGTGA. CDR3 length equals 16 residues. The CDR3 sequence is CASSPGRSSGANVLTF. The DNA of the CDR3 is TGTGCCAGCAGCCCGGGACGGAGCTCTGGGGCCAACGTCCTGACCTTC. The full variable domain, its missing parts supplied by reference TRBV7-3 and TRBJ2-6, is GAGVSQTPSNKVTEKGKYVELRCDPISGHTALYWYRQSLGQGPEFLIYFQGTGAADDSGLPNDRFFAVRPEGSVSTLKIQRTERGDSAVYLCASSPGRSSGANVLTFGAGSRLTVL.

J is TRBJ2-7 and V is TRBV5-6; 9 bases match TRBD1. CDR1 and CDR2 from the germline V gene are SGHDT and YYEEEE. This CDR3 is built from 14 residues. Unmatched junction bases numbered 1, after V lost 0 bases and J lost 3 bases. The CDR3 region has the DNA TGTGCCAGCAGCTTGGGGACAGGGGTCTACGAGCAGTACTTC. Its protein product is CASSLGTGVYEQYF.

CDR3 DNA: TGTGCCAGCAGCACGGGACTAGCGGGGCGTTACAATGAGCAGTTCTTC. It specifies CASSTGLAGRYNEQFF. The chain uses TRBV7-9 and TRBJ2-1; 13 bases line up with TRBD2. V trimming: 5 bases; J trimming: 4 bases; junction bases outside the gene matches: 5. Germline CDR1 is SEHNR and CDR2 is FQNEAQ (reference sequence). The CDR3 sequence is 16 residues long.

This chain joins TRBV19 and TRBJ1-1, with D possibly matching TRBD1 (6 bases). The CDR3 is 15 amino acids. Germline CDR1 and CDR2: LNHDA and SQIVND (reference sequence). The V end was cut by 4 bases, the J end by 0 bases, with 12 bases between. The DNA of the CDR3 is TGTGCCAGTAGTAGGGAGACAGGCCTGAACACTGAAGCTTTCTTT. Its translation: CASSRETGLNTEAFF.

The chain is built from TRBV30 and TRBJ2-2; D possibly uses TRBD1 or TRBD2 (6 bases each). CDR3 length: 13 amino acids. Germline CDR1 and CDR2: GTSNPN and SVGIG (reference sequence). The V end was cut by 0 bases, the J end by 5 bases, with 7 bases between. The CDR3 coding sequence is TGTGCCTGGAGTGTAGGGGGGACCGGGGAGCTGTTTTTT. Translation: CAWSVGGTGELFF.

This clone has only one observation. The chain has TRBV9 and TRBJ2-7, with D perhaps TRBD1 or TRBD2 (6 bases each). The CDR3 is made up of 15 amino acids. Trimming shortened V by 3 bases and J by 6 bases, and 19 bases separated the two germline ends. Germline V lookup: CDR1 SGDLS, CDR2 YYNGEE. CDR3 region: CASSARDTLIGEQYF. The DNA of the CDR3 is TGTGCCAGCAGCGCGCGGGACACCTTGATTGGCGAGCAGTACTTC.

The V call is TRBV9, the J call TRBJ2-7; perhaps D is TRBD1 or TRBD2 (5 bases each). The CDR3 has 14 residues. Trimming took off 0 bases at V and 6 bases at J, with 13 bases between the two ends. Germline V gene lookup returns CDR1 SGDLS and CDR2 YYNGEE. The CDR3 sequence is CASSVEGQGREQYF. The CDR3, as DNA: TGTGCCAGCAGCGTAGAAGGGCAGGGACGCGAGCAGTACTTC.

The rearrangement uses TRBV29-1 and TRBJ1-3, with D unresolved. The CDR3 length is 13 residues. Germline CDR1 reads SQVTM; CDR2 reads ANQGSEA. Trimming left V 0 bases short and J 7 bases short, with 10 bases between. The CDR3 protein is CSVEDRHRNTIYF. Here the CDR3 DNA reads TGCAGCGTTGAAGATAGGCACCGGAACACCATATATTTT.

V is TRBV4-3 and J is TRBJ1-2; 7 bases are a match to TRBD1. Germline trimming cut 6 bases from V and 4 bases from J; bases unmatched to any gene: 14. The germline gives CDR1 LGHNA, CDR2 YSLEER. CDR3 length equals 16 residues. This CDR3 is CASSQFDPGTAYGYTF. The CDR3 nucleotides read TGCGCCAGCAGTCAGTTTGACCCCGGGACAGCCTATGGCTACACCTTC.

The V gene is TRBV29-1, the J gene TRBJ2-3, with D possibly being TRBD1 (5 bases). Looked up from germline, CDR1 is SQVTM and CDR2 is ANQGSEA. The V gene lost 0 bases and the J gene lost 2 bases, with 18 bases spanning the gap. This CDR3 comprises 17 residues. CDR3 bases: TGCAGCGTTGAAGATCTAGGTGCAGGGTCCACCACAGATACGCAGTATTTT. Translating gives CSVEDLGAGSTTDTQYF.

The V call is TRBV29-1, the J call TRBJ1-2; 10 bases line up with TRBD1. Germline CDR1 is SQVTM and CDR2 is ANQGSEA. V lost 4 bases to trimming and J lost 2 bases; unmatched junction nucleotides: 4. This CDR3 has 14 amino acids. The CDR3 loop is CSVVDRGQNYGYTF. CDR3 bases: TGCAGCGTTGTTGACAGGGGGCAGAACTATGGCTACACCTTC.

The chain couples TRBV5-5 to TRBJ1-1; unclear D gene. The V gene lost 4 bases and the J gene lost 0 bases, with 10 bases spanning the gap. Germline V gene data show CDR1 as SGHKS and CDR2 as YYEKEE (reference sequence). The CDR3 has 14 amino acids. Written as DNA, the CDR3 is TGTGCCAGCAGCGAGCGTACAGTGAACACTGAAGCTTTCTTT. This sequence encodes CASSERTVNTEAFF.